The entry that follows covers one T cell receptor (beta chain) sequence. Unrecorded immune exposure was likely among donors, who were nominally healthy when sampled. This entry belongs to a study of cytomegalovirus exposure and HLA in healthy donors. Overall study: HLA-typed donors were the source of around 85 million unique TCRs held in an early data release.

The CDR3 runs to 13 residues. Per the germline V gene, CDR1 is MNHNS and CDR2 is SASEGT. Deletions cut 6 bases from V and 4 bases from J, with 12 bases between. PCR employed 60 Vbeta and 13 Jbeta primers. Method: immunoSEQ multiplex PCR; TCRdb's copy keeps in-frame clones and lacks some. The table has over 130,000 clones, roughly 63% seen once. The material sequenced was PBMCs. J is TRBJ1-2 and V is TRBV6-1; D not certain. This TCR derives from a woman aged 55 to 70 in good health and CMV-seropositive. The CDR3 is CASRPTPFYGYTF. CDR3 nucleotides: TGTGCCAGCAGGCCGACACCTTTCTATGGCTACACCTTC.